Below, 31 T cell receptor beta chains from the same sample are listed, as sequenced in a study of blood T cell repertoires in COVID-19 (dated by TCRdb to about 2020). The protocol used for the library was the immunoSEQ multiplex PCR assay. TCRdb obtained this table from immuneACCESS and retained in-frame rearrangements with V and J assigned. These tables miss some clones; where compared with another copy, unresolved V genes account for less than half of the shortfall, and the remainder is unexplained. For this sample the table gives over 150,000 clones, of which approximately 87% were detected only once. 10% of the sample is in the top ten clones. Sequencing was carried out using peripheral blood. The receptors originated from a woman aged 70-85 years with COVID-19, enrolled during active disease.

CDR3 bases: TGCGCCAGCAGCTTGGACGGGCGGGCCACTATTTACGAGCAGTACTTC. Its protein is CASSLDGRATIYEQYF. V usage is TRBV5-1 and J usage is TRBJ2-7; possibly TRBD2 for D (5 bases). Trimming took off 0 bases at V and 4 bases at J, with 17 bases between the two ends. This CDR3 spans 16 amino acids. Germline V gene sequence: CDR1 SGHRS, CDR2 YFSETQ.

CDR3 loop: CASSLWSTGQSTGYTF. CDR3 nucleotide sequence: TGTGCCAGCAGTTTATGGTCGACGGGACAGTCCACGGGCTACACCTTC. The V and J genes are TRBV28 and TRBJ1-2; 7 bases match TRBD1. This CDR3 contains 16 residues. V dropped 0 bases and J dropped 8; count of bases not matched to a gene: 12. Germline lookup yields CDR1 MDHEN and CDR2 SYDVKM.

The CDR3 bases are TGCGCCAGCAGCCCTCAGTGGTATGAGCAGTTCTTC. Its translation is CASSPQWYEQFF. V gene TRBV10-2 combines with J gene TRBJ2-1; D is ambiguous. The CDR3 contains 12 residues. Germline V CDR1 and CDR2: WSHSY, SAAADI. The ends were cut back, 6 bases at V and 8 bases at J, with 11 bases in the middle.

This chain's CDR3 is CASRARQGGNTEAFF. The CDR3 DNA follows: TGTGCCAGCAGGGCTAGACAGGGGGGGAACACTGAAGCTTTCTTT. The chain joins TRBV2 to TRBJ1-1; 9 bases fit TRBD1. The CDR3 loop spans 15 amino acids. Trimming at V came to 6 bases and at J to 1 base, leaving 6 bases not matched to a gene. The germline CDR1 and CDR2 sequences are SNHLY and FYNNEI.

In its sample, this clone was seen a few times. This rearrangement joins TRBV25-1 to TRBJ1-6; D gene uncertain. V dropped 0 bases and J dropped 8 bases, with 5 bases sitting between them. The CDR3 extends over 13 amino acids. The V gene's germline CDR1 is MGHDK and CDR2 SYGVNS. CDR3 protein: CASSEYSDSPLHF. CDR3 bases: TGTGCCAGCAGTGAATATAGCGATTCACCCCTCCACTTT.

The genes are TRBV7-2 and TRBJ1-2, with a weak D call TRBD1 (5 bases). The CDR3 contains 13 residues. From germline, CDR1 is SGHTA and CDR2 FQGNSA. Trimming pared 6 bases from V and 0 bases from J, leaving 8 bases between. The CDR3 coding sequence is TGTGCCAGCAGTTCGACAGCTAACTATGGCTACACCTTC. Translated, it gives CASSSTANYGYTF.

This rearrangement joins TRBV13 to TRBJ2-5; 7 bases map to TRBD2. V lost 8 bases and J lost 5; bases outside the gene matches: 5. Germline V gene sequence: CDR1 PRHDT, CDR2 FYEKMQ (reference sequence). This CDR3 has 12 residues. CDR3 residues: CASASGGETQYF. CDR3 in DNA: TGTGCCAGCGCTAGCGGAGGGGAGACCCAGTACTTC.

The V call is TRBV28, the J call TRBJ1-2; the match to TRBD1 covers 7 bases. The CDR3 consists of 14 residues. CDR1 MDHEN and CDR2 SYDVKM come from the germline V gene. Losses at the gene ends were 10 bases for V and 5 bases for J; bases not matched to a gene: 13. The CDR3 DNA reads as TGTGCCATCCCGGGAGGGGGCGGGTATTATGGCTACACCTTC. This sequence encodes CAIPGGGGYYGYTF.

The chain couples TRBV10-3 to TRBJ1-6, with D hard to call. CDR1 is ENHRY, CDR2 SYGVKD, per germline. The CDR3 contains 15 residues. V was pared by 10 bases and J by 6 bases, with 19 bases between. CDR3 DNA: TGTGCCACGAAAGATGAGAGTACCCTTAATTCACCCCTCCACTTT. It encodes CATKDESTLNSPLHF.

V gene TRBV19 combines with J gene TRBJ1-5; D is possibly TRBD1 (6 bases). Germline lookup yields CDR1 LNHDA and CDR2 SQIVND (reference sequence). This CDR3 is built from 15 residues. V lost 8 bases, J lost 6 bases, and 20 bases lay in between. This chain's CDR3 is CASPPRGVRSQPQHF. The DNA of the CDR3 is TGTGCCAGTCCCCCCAGGGGCGTTCGGAGTCAGCCCCAGCATTTT.

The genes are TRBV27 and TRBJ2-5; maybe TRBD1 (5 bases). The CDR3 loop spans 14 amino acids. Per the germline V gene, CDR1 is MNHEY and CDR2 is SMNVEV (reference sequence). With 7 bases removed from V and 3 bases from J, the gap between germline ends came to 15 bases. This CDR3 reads CASKRIDREETQYF. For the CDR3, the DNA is TGTGCCAGCAAACGAATCGACAGAGAAGAGACCCAGTACTTC.

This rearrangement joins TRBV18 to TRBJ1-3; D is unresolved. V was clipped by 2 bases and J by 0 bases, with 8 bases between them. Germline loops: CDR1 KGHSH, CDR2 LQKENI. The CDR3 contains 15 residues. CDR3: CASSPSGSSGNTIYF. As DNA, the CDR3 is TGTGCCAGCTCACCATCGGGTAGCTCTGGAAACACCATATATTTT. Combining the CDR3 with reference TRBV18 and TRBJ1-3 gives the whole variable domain NAGVMQNPRHLVRRRGQEARLRCSPMKGHSHVYWYRQLPEEGLKFMVYLQKENIIDESGMPKERFSAEFPKEGPSILRIQQVVRGDSAAYFCASSPSGSSGNTIYFGEGSWLTVV.

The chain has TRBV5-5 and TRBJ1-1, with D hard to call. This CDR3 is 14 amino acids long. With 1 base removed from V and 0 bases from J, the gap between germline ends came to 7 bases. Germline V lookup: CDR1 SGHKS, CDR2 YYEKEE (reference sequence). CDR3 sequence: CASSLPFLNTEAFF. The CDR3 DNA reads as TGTGCCAGCAGCTTGCCGTTCCTGAACACTGAAGCTTTCTTT.

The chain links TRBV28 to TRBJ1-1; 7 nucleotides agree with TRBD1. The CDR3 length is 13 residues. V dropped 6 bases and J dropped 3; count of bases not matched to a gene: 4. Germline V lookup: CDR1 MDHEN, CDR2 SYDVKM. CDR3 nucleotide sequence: TGTGCCAGCAGCAGGGGGTCGTACACTGAAGCTTTCTTT. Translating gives CASSRGSYTEAFF.

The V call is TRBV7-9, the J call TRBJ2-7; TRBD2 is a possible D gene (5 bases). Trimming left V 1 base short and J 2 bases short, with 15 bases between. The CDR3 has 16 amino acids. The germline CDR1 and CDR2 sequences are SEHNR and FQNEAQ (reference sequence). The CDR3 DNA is TGTGCCAGCAGCTTAGGTGCTAGCCCCGCCGCCTACGAGCAGTACTTC. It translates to CASSLGASPAAYEQYF.

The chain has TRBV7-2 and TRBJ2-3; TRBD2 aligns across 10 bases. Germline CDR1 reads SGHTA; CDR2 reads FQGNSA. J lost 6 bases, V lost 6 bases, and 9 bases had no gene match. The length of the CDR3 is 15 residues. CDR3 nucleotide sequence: TGTGCCAGCAGACCAAGCGGGGGGGCCACGGATACGCAGTATTTT. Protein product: CASRPSGGATDTQYF.

The CDR3 DNA reads TGTGCCAGCAGCGTAGGGCAGTCTCTCATGAACACTGAAGCTTTCTTT. Amino acids: CASSVGQSLMNTEAFF. The chain has TRBV9 and TRBJ1-1, with D uncertain. In germline, CDR1 is SGDLS, CDR2 YYNGEE. The CDR3 totals 16 residues. V was clipped by 0 bases and J by 0 bases, with 12 bases between them.

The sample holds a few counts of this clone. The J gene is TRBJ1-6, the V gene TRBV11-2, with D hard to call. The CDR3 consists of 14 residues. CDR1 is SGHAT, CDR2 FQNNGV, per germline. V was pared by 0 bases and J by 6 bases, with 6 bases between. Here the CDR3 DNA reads TGTGCCAGCAGCTTAGAGAGGGCTAATTCACCCCTCCACTTT. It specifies CASSLERANSPLHF.

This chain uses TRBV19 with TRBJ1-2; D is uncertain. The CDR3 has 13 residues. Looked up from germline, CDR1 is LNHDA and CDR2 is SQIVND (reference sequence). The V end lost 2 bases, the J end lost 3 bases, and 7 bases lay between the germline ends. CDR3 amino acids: CASSIQAYYGYTF. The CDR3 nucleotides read TGTGCCAGTAGTATACAGGCGTACTATGGCTACACCTTC.

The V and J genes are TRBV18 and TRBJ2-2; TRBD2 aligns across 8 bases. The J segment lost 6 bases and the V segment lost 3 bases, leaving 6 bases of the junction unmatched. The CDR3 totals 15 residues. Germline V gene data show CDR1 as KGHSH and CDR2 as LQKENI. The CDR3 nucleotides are TGTGCCAGCTCACCGGCGAGCGGGGGTCCCGGGGAGCTGTTTTTT. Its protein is CASSPASGGPGELFF.

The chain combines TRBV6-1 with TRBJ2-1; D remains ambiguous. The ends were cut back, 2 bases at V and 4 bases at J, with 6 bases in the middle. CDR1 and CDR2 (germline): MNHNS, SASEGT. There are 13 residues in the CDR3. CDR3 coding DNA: TGTGCCAGCAGTGAAACGCAGTACAATGAGCAGTTCTTC. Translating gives CASSETQYNEQFF.

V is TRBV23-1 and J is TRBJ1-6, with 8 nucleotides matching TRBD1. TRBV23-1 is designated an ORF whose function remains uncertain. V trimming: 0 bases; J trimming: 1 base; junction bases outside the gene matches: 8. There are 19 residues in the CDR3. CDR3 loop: CASSQSEDRVVSYNSPLHF. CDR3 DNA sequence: TGCGCCAGCAGTCAATCAGAGGACAGGGTTGTGTCCTATAATTCACCCCTCCACTTT.

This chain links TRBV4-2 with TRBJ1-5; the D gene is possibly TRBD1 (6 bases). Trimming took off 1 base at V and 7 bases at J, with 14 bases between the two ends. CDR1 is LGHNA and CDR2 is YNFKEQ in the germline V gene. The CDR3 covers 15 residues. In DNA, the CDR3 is TGTGCCAGCAGCCAAGTACAACAGGGTACACAGCCCCAGCATTTT. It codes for CASSQVQQGTQPQHF.

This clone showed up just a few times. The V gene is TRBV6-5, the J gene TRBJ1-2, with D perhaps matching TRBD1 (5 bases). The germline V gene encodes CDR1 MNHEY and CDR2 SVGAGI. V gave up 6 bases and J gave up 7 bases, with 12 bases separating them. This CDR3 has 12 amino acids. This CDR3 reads CASSPGGVGYTF. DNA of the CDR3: TGTGCCAGCAGCCCGGGGGGGGTTGGCTACACCTTC.

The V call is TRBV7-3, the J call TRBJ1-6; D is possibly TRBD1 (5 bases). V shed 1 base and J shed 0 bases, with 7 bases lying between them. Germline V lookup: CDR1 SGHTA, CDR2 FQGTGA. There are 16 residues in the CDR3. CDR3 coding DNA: TGTGCCAGCAGCTTAAGGGGCAGCTCCTATAATTCACCCCTCCACTTT. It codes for CASSLRGSSYNSPLHF. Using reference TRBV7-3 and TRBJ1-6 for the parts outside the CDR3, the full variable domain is GAGVSQTPSNKVTEKGKYVELRCDPISGHTALYWYRQSLGQGPEFLIYFQGTGAADDSGLPNDRFFAVRPEGSVSTLKIQRTERGDSAVYLCASSLRGSSYNSPLHFGNGTRLTVT.

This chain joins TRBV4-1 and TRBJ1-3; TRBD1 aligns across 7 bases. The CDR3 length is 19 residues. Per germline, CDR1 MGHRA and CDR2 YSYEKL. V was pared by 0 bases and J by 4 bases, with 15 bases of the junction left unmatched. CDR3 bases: TGCGCCAGCAGCCAAGAAGGCTGGAGGACAGGCGCTCAAGGAAACACCATATATTTT. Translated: CASSQEGWRTGAQGNTIYF.

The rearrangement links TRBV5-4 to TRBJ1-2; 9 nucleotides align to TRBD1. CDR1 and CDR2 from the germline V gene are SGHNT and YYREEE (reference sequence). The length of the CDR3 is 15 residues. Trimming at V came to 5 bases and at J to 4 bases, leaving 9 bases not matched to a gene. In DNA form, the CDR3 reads TGTGCCAGCAGTTTGACAGGGGGGGGACCCTATGGCTACACCTTC. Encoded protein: CASSLTGGGPYGYTF.

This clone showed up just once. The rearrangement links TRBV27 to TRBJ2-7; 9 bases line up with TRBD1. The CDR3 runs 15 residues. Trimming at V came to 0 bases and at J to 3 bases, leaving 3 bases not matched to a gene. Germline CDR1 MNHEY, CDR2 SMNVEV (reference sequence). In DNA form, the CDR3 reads TGTGCCAGCAGTTTATCGCGACAGGGGGTCTACGAGCAGTACTTC. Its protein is CASSLSRQGVYEQYF.

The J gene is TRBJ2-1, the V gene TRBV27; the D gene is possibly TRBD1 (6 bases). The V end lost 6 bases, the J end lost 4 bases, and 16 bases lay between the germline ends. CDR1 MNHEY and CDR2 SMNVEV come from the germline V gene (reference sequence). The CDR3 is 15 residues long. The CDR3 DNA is TGTGCCAGCAGCAAAAGGACAGACCCATACAATGAGCAGTTCTTC. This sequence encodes CASSKRTDPYNEQFF.

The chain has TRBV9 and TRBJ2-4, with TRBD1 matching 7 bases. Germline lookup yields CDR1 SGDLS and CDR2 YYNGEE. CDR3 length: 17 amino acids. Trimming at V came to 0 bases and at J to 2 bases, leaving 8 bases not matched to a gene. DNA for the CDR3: TGTGCCAGCAGCGTAGCTCAGGGCAGGGGGACCAAAAACATTCAGTACTTC. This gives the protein CASSVAQGRGTKNIQYF.

In DNA, the CDR3 is TGTGCCAGCAGCTTCACCAGATATAGCAATCAGCCCCAGCATTTT. This translates into CASSFTRYSNQPQHF. The chain uses TRBV5-5 and TRBJ1-5; D gene ambiguous. CDR1 is SGHKS and CDR2 is YYEKEE in the germline V gene (reference sequence). Trimming pared 2 bases from V and 0 bases from J, leaving 9 bases between. The CDR3 spans 15 residues.